The rows below give T cell receptor beta chains drawn from one sample of a study of graft-versus-host responses after intestinal transplantation. Assay: immunoSEQ multiplex PCR; the TCRdb copy retains only in-frame clones and omits some. The data contain approximately 85,000 clones, approximately 92% of them singletons. The antigens of these receptors remain unknown. This specimen consisted of unstimulated CD8+ T cells sorted from spleen or lymph node cells, obtained before transplant. The receptors shown here come from a human donor who was the organ donor for an intestinal transplant. The CDR3 runs from the conserved cysteine through the conserved F or W. Each record gives: clone size, J gene, V gene, D gene, CDR3 protein, CDR3 DNA. D genes are given only for firm matches. Expanded clones get a size class; other rows say once, few or many, or leave the size out.

size: -; J: TRBJ2-7; V: TRBV7-2; D: -; CDR3: CASSLGPGAPSLYEQYF; DNA: TGTGCCAGCAGCTTAGGACCAGGGGCCCCATCCCTATACGAGCAGTACTTC
size: -; J: TRBJ2-3; V: TRBV7-9; D: TRBD2; CDR3: CASSQVGGVPTDTQYF; DNA: TGTGCCAGCAGCCAAGTGGGGGGGGTTCCCACAGATACGCAGTATTTT
size: -; J: TRBJ2-1; V: TRBV30; D: -; CDR3: CAWSARYNEQFF; DNA: TGTGCCTGGAGTGCGCGGTACAATGAGCAGTTCTTC
size: -; J: TRBJ2-7; V: TRBV11-2; D: -; CDR3: CASSNEGHEQYF; DNA: TGTGCCAGCAGCAACGAGGGCCACGAGCAGTACTTC
size: -; J: TRBJ2-5; V: TRBV7-6; D: -; CDR3: CASSLAQDQETQYF; DNA: TGTGCCAGCAGCTTAGCACAGGACCAAGAGACCCAGTACTTC
size: -; J: TRBJ2-7; V: TRBV19; D: -; CDR3: CASSNGVPYEQYF; DNA: TGTGCCAGTAGTAACGGGGTCCCCTACGAGCAGTACTTC
size: -; J: TRBJ2-7; V: TRBV27; D: -; CDR3: CASSLAPTYEQYF; DNA: TGTGCCAGCAGTTTAGCGCCTACCTACGAGCAGTACTTC
size: -; J: TRBJ1-2; V: TRBV11-2; D: -; CDR3: CASSPTQGNYGYTF; DNA: TGTGCCAGCAGCCCGACCCAGGGCAACTATGGCTACACCTTC
size: -; J: TRBJ2-3; V: TRBV2; D: TRBD1; CDR3: CASSEVDRGFVGDTQYF; DNA: TGTGCCAGCAGTGAAGTGGACAGGGGTTTCGTGGGAGATACGCAGTATTTT
size: -; J: TRBJ2-7; V: TRBV4-2; D: TRBD2; CDR3: CASSQGWLAGASEQYF; DNA: TGTGCCAGCAGCCAAGGTTGGCTAGCGGGAGCGAGCGAGCAGTACTTC
size: few; J: TRBJ2-7; V: TRBV6-6; D: -; CDR3: CASSYSNGEAGYEQYF; DNA: TGTGCCAGCAGTTACTCGAATGGGGAGGCCGGCTACGAGCAGTACTTC
size: -; J: TRBJ1-2; V: TRBV21-1; D: -; CDR3: CASSKLGPQGYYGYTF; DNA: TGTGCCAGCAGCAAATTGGGACCACAGGGCTACTATGGCTACACCTTC
size: -; J: TRBJ2-2; V: TRBV11-3; D: TRBD1; CDR3: CASSLWDRGNTGELFF; DNA: TGTGCCAGCAGCTTATGGGACAGGGGGAACACCGGGGAGCTGTTTTTT
size: -; J: TRBJ2-1; V: TRBV9; D: -; CDR3: CASSVAESSYNEQFF; DNA: TGTGCCAGCAGCGTAGCGGAGAGCTCCTACAATGAGCAGTTCTTC
size: few; J: TRBJ2-1; V: TRBV5-1; D: TRBD2; CDR3: CASSYLLAGGNEQFF; DNA: TGCGCCAGCAGCTACTTACTAGCGGGGGGCAATGAGCAGTTCTTC
size: -; J: TRBJ2-1; V: TRBV7-9; D: -; CDR3: CASNELGRPYNEQFF; DNA: TGTGCCAGCAACGAGCTGGGCAGGCCCTACAATGAGCAGTTCTTC
size: -; J: TRBJ1-5; V: TRBV4-1; D: -; CDR3: CASSQEEGVGQPQHF; DNA: TGCGCCAGCAGCCAAGAGGAAGGGGTTGGTCAGCCCCAGCATTTT
size: -; J: TRBJ2-2; V: TRBV13; D: TRBD2; CDR3: CASSLTGGKTGELFF; DNA: TGTGCCAGCAGCTTAACGGGGGGGAAAACCGGGGAGCTGTTTTTT
size: -; J: TRBJ2-2; V: TRBV6-1; D: TRBD2; CDR3: CASSGGLAANTGELFF; DNA: TGTGCCAGCAGTGGTGGACTAGCGGCGAACACCGGGGAGCTGTTTTTT
size: once; J: TRBJ1-1; V: TRBV11-3; D: TRBD1; CDR3: CASSSRDSDRTEAFF; DNA: TGTGCCAGCAGCTCCCGGGACAGCGATAGGACTGAAGCTTTCTTT
size: -; J: TRBJ1-5; V: TRBV19; D: -; CDR3: CASSTPLLTDQPQHF; DNA: TGTGCCAGTAGTACCCCGCTGCTGACAGATCAGCCCCAGCATTTT
size: -; J: TRBJ2-1; V: TRBV7-9; D: TRBD2; CDR3: CASSSTGGNEQFF; DNA: TGTGCCAGCAGCTCAACGGGGGGCAATGAGCAGTTCTTC
size: -; J: TRBJ1-2; V: TRBV9; D: -; CDR3: CASSAIGTLTMGYTF; DNA: TGTGCCAGCAGCGCCATTGGAACTCTAACTATGGGCTACACCTTC
size: -; J: TRBJ1-5; V: TRBV19; D: -; CDR3: CASSMLEVHGQPQHF; DNA: TGTGCCAGTAGTATGTTAGAGGTCCATGGACAGCCCCAGCATTTT
size: -; J: TRBJ1-2; V: TRBV27; D: TRBD1; CDR3: CASSSIRGQLDHGYTF; DNA: TGTGCCAGCAGTTCTATCAGGGGGCAGTTGGACCATGGCTACACCTTC
size: -; J: TRBJ2-7; V: TRBV7-9; D: TRBD1; CDR3: CASSFRDSYEQYF; DNA: TGTGCCAGCAGCTTCCGGGACAGCTACGAGCAGTACTTC
size: -; J: TRBJ2-1; V: TRBV7-7; D: TRBD2; CDR3: CASSPGLAGGVGNEQFF; DNA: TGTGCTAGCAGCCCGGGACTAGCGGGGGGGGTGGGGAATGAGCAGTTCTTC
size: -; J: TRBJ2-5; V: TRBV11-3; D: -; CDR3: CASSRMGGRETQYF; DNA: TGTGCCAGCAGCCGCATGGGGGGGCGAGAGACCCAGTACTTC
size: -; J: TRBJ2-7; V: TRBV28; D: TRBD1; CDR3: CASSYGQGGSYEQYF; DNA: TGTGCCAGCAGTTATGGACAGGGTGGTTCCTACGAGCAGTACTTC
size: once; J: TRBJ2-7; V: TRBV5-1; D: TRBD1; CDR3: CASSLGDRGIAGEQYF; DNA: TGCGCCAGCAGCTTGGGGGACAGGGGGATCGCGGGCGAGCAGTACTTC
size: -; J: TRBJ1-2; V: TRBV4-1; D: -; CDR3: CASSQDRRDPRYGYTF; DNA: TGCGCCAGCAGCCAAGATCGGAGGGACCCGCGGTATGGCTACACCTTC
size: -; J: TRBJ2-2; V: TRBV9; D: TRBD1; CDR3: CASSGKDRAPAGGELFF; DNA: TGTGCCAGCAGCGGAAAGGACAGGGCCCCGGCCGGCGGGGAGCTGTTTTTT
size: few; J: TRBJ1-3; V: TRBV5-6; D: -; CDR3: CASSVQGGNTIYF; DNA: TGTGCCAGCTCCGTCCAGGGGGGAAACACCATATATTTT
size: -; J: TRBJ2-5; V: TRBV6-5; D: TRBD2; CDR3: CASSYSSGGAAQYF; DNA: TGTGCCAGCAGTTACTCGAGCGGGGGGGCGGCCCAGTACTTC
size: -; J: TRBJ1-5; V: TRBV7-9; D: -; CDR3: CASSRIGGNQPQHF; DNA: TGTGCCAGCAGTCGAATTGGCGGGAATCAGCCCCAGCATTTT
size: -; J: TRBJ2-1; V: TRBV9; D: TRBD2; CDR3: CASSAGLAGLNEQFF; DNA: TGTGCCAGCAGTGCTGGACTAGCGGGGCTCAATGAGCAGTTCTTC
size: -; J: TRBJ2-4; V: TRBV6-4; D: TRBD1; CDR3: CARWTGAGGIQYF; DNA: TGTGCCAGGTGGACAGGGGCGGGTGGCATTCAGTACTTC
size: -; J: TRBJ1-1; V: TRBV6-5; D: -; CDR3: CASSSISTGMNTEAFF; DNA: TGTGCCAGCAGTTCCATCTCGACAGGCATGAACACTGAAGCTTTCTTT
size: -; J: TRBJ1-1; V: TRBV4-2; D: -; CDR3: CASSLDSNWNTEAFF; DNA: TGTGCCAGCAGCCTCGACAGCAATTGGAACACTGAAGCTTTCTTT
size: once; J: TRBJ2-5; V: TRBV7-9; D: -; CDR3: CASSPPAYSQETQYF; DNA: TGTGCCAGCAGCCCGCCCGCGTACAGCCAAGAGACCCAGTACTTC
size: -; J: TRBJ1-1; V: TRBV19; D: -; CDR3: CASTPGGDTEAFF; DNA: TGTGCCAGTACCCCGGGGGGAGACACTGAAGCTTTCTTT
size: -; J: TRBJ2-7; V: TRBV2; D: TRBD2; CDR3: CASSGGGTSGSYEQYF; DNA: TGTGCCAGCAGTGGGGGGGGGACTAGCGGGAGCTACGAGCAGTACTTC
size: -; J: TRBJ1-5; V: TRBV23-1; D: -; CDR3: CASSQREHF; DNA: TGCGCCAGCAGTCAACGCGAGCATTTT
size: -; J: TRBJ2-7; V: TRBV27; D: TRBD2; CDR3: CASSLLAGAGEQYF; DNA: TGTGCCAGCAGTTTACTAGCGGGAGCAGGAGAGCAGTACTTC
size: -; J: TRBJ2-7; V: TRBV28; D: -; CDR3: CASSPGTYRSYEQYF; DNA: TGTGCCAGCAGTCCGGGGACTTACCGCTCCTACGAGCAGTACTTC
size: few; J: TRBJ1-6; V: TRBV7-9; D: -; CDR3: CASSLGGGRLNSPLHF; DNA: TGTGCCAGCAGCTTAGGGGGAGGACGCTTAAATTCACCCCTCCACTTT
size: -; J: TRBJ2-1; V: TRBV6-5; D: TRBD1; CDR3: CASSYSTGQGNEQFF; DNA: TGTGCCAGCAGTTACTCGACCGGACAGGGCAATGAGCAGTTCTTC
size: -; J: TRBJ1-5; V: TRBV27; D: -; CDR3: CASSAMAHRGQPQHF; DNA: TGTGCCAGCAGTGCGATGGCACACAGAGGGCAGCCCCAGCATTTT
size: -; J: TRBJ2-7; V: TRBV7-9; D: TRBD2; CDR3: CASSYSLAGTVYEQYF; DNA: TGTGCCAGCAGCTACAGCTTAGCGGGGACGGTCTACGAGCAGTACTTC